These T cell receptor beta chains were read from a single sample in a study of identical twins. TCRdb re-called the 5' RACE reads through MiXCR, storing one row per CDR3 protein. The table shows about 280,000 distinct CDR3 sequences, with more than 6.5% occurring only once. These data also formed part of another study, on yellow fever vaccine responses in identical twins.

Sequencing used memory (CD45RO+) T cells sorted from blood. Every receptor here comes from a woman under 30 in good health. CDR3s include the opening cysteine and the closing phenylalanine or tryptophan. D genes are given only for firm matches. Clone size is shown for a subset of rows, as once, few, many or a class of expanded clone.

CDR3nt,CDR3aa,j_gene,v_gene,d_gene,abundance
TGCGCCAGCAGCACAAGATTTGGCGAGCTAACCTACAATGAGCAGTTCTTC,CASSTRFGELTYNEQFF,TRBJ2-1,TRBV5-1,.,few
TGCAGTGCTGGGGGGGCCCTCCGGACCAATCAGCCCCAGCATTTT,CSAGGALRTNQPQHF,TRBJ1-5,TRBV20-1,.,.
TGTGCCAGCAGCACGGGGGACAGGCGTAACTATGGCTACACCTTC,CASSTGDRRNYGYTF,TRBJ1-2,TRBV7-2,TRBD1,many
TGCAGTGCTCCGCCTACGGGAGCACAAGAGACCCAGTACTTC,CSAPPTGAQETQYF,TRBJ2-5,TRBV20-1,.,.
TGTGCCAGCAGTGAAGGGTTACTAGCGAGGGATACGCAGTATTTT,CASSEGLLARDTQYF,TRBJ2-3,TRBV6-1,TRBD2,many
TGCAGCGTACGGGCGGCCATCCCCCGGTCCGATACGCAGTATTTT,CSVRAAIPRSDTQYF,TRBJ2-3,TRBV29-1,.,many
TGTGCCAGCAGCTTAGGGATTTTCTCGGACAGGGGTTTTCTAGCCAAAAACATTCAGTACTTC,CASSLGIFSDRGFLAKNIQYF,TRBJ2-4,TRBV11-2,TRBD1,.
TGTGCCAGCTCACACCGGGGACAGGGAAGAATGGAGACCCAGTACTTC,CASSHRGQGRMETQYF,TRBJ2-5,TRBV18,TRBD1,.
TGCAGTGCTGCCATCCGGGACAGGAAACTCGATACGCAGTATTTT,CSAAIRDRKLDTQYF,TRBJ2-3,TRBV20-1,TRBD1,few
TGCAGTGCTAGAGTCATAGCGGGAGGTTCCTACAATGAGCAGTTCTTC,CSARVIAGGSYNEQFF,TRBJ2-1,TRBV20-1,TRBD2,.
TGTGCTAGCAGCGATGGGACAGGCTATGGCTACACCTTC,CASSDGTGYGYTF,TRBJ1-2,TRBV5-4,TRBD1,.
TGTGCCAGCAGCTTAGTAGCGGGAGGTTTCAATGAGCAGTTCTTC,CASSLVAGGFNEQFF,TRBJ2-1,TRBV7-2,TRBD2,few
TGTGCCAGCAGTGAACCCTCGGCGGGAGTATCCCACAATGAGCAGTTCTTC,CASSEPSAGVSHNEQFF,TRBJ2-1,TRBV6-1,TRBD2,many
TGTGCCAGCAGTTACTGGGGGGAGCCATTGAGCTCCTACGAGCAGTACTTC,CASSYWGEPLSSYEQYF,TRBJ2-7,TRBV6-5,.,few
TGTGTAGCTAGTGGGAAGGGCATGAACACTGAAGCTTTCTTT,CVASGKGMNTEAFF,TRBJ1-1,TRBV7-9,.,few
TGTGCCAGCAGTGCACGACTAGCGCAAAGTAACATTCAGTACTTC,CASSARLAQSNIQYF,TRBJ2-4,TRBV2,TRBD2,.
TGTGCCAGCAGTTCTAGGGGACAGGGAGGTCAGCCCCAGCATTTT,CASSSRGQGGQPQHF,TRBJ1-5,TRBV6-5,TRBD1,few
TGCGCCAGCAGCCAACGGGAGACGGGGAGCACAGATACGCAGTATTTT,CASSQRETGSTDTQYF,TRBJ2-3,TRBV4-1,.,many
TGCAGTGCTAGAGTACTAGCGGGGGGTCTCAGCTCCTACAATGAGCAGTTCTTC,CSARVLAGGLSSYNEQFF,TRBJ2-1,TRBV20-1,TRBD2,few
TGCAGTGCTCCTAGCGGGGGCTCCTACGAGCAGTACTTC,CSAPSGGSYEQYF,TRBJ2-7,TRBV20-1,TRBD2,many
TGTGCCAGCACTGGACAGGGGGTTGCTGGGGCCAACGTCCTGACTTTC,CASTGQGVAGANVLTF,TRBJ2-6,TRBV2,TRBD1,.
TGTGCCAGCAGCCCAACAGATCAAGAGACCCAGTACTTC,CASSPTDQETQYF,TRBJ2-5,TRBV3-1,.,many
TGTGCCAGCGGAGCTGACAGGGACTCCTACAATGAGCAGTTCTTC,CASGADRDSYNEQFF,TRBJ2-1,TRBV25-1,TRBD1,.
TGTGCCAGCAGCCAAGGAGTACTAGCCTACGAGCAGTACTTC,CASSQGVLAYEQYF,TRBJ2-7,TRBV3-1,.,many
TGTGCCTCCTCAGGGGACCTCTACAATGAGCAGTTCTTC,CASSGDLYNEQFF,TRBJ2-1,TRBV18,.,few
TGTGCCAGCAGTACTACCGGGACTAGCGGCTACAATGAGCAGTTCTTC,CASSTTGTSGYNEQFF,TRBJ2-1,TRBV12-3/TRBV12-4,TRBD2,few
TGTGCCAGCAGCCGACAGGGAGACACTGAAGCTTTCTTT,CASSRQGDTEAFF,TRBJ1-1,TRBV7-3,TRBD1,many
TGTGCCAGCAGCTTAGAACAGGGTCGTGGCTACACCTTC,CASSLEQGRGYTF,TRBJ1-2,TRBV7-9,.,few
TGCGCCAGCAGCGTAACAACAGGGGTAAGCACTGAAGCTTTCTTT,CASSVTTGVSTEAFF,TRBJ1-1,TRBV5-1,TRBD1,few
TGTGCCAGCAGTGAATGGGGAAATGGATCACCCCTCCACTTT,CASSEWGNGSPLHF,TRBJ1-6,TRBV6-1,.,.
TGTGCCAGCAGCTCCGGGACTAGCAGCACCGGGGAGCTGTTTTTT,CASSSGTSSTGELFF,TRBJ2-2,TRBV5-4,TRBD2,few
TGCGCCAGCAGCCCGGGAGGGAGACTTCAGGGATCGGGTGAGCAGTTCTTC,CASSPGGRLQGSGEQFF,TRBJ2-1,TRBV5-1,TRBD2,many
TGTGCCAGCAGTACGGGACTAGCGGGGGGGCCTAGTGAGCAGTTCTTC,CASSTGLAGGPSEQFF,TRBJ2-1,TRBV6-1,TRBD2,many
TGTGCCAGCAGCTATGGGGGGCGCATAGGCAGGACTGAAGCTTTCTTT,CASSYGGRIGRTEAFF,TRBJ1-1,TRBV13,.,.
TGTGCCAGCAGGAGCACAGGGACTGAAGCTTTCTTT,CASRSTGTEAFF,TRBJ1-1,TRBV6-5,.,.
TGTGCCAGCAGTGGGGGACAGGGTTCGCCTGGAAACACCATATATTTT,CASSGGQGSPGNTIYF,TRBJ1-3,TRBV21-1,.,many
TGTGCCAGCAGTGACTCGACTAGCGGGAACACAGATACGCAGTATTTT,CASSDSTSGNTDTQYF,TRBJ2-3,TRBV6-4,TRBD2,many
TGTGCCAGCAGTTTCGAGGGGTCCTACGAGCAGTACTTC,CASSFEGSYEQYF,TRBJ2-7,TRBV12-3/TRBV12-4,.,many
TGCAGTGCTAGAGATTTGGACAGGGGGACGAACACCGGGGAGCTGTTTTTT,CSARDLDRGTNTGELFF,TRBJ2-2,TRBV20-1,TRBD1,.
TGTGCCAGCAGTCCCCGGGGTAGCTTCCTCGACGAGCAGTACTTC,CASSPRGSFLDEQYF,TRBJ2-7,TRBV12-3/TRBV12-4,.,many
TGCGCCAGCAGCCACTCTAGCGGGATTAGCACAGATACGCAGTATTTT,CASSHSSGISTDTQYF,TRBJ2-3,TRBV4-1,TRBD2,few
TGTGCCAGCAGCTTAGTATCTGGGGGATATGGCTACACCTTC,CASSLVSGGYGYTF,TRBJ1-2,TRBV11-2,.,.
TGTGCCAGCACCTATCTAGCGGGGGCTAACACCGGGGAGCTGTTTTTT,CASTYLAGANTGELFF,TRBJ2-2,TRBV7-8,TRBD2,.
TGTGACAGCAGTTTTTCGGGGGGGGGCCTGAATGAGCAGTTCTTC,CDSSFSGGGLNEQFF,TRBJ2-1,TRBV27,TRBD2,.
TGTGCCAGCAGCTCAGCGTCTAGCACAGATACGCAGTATTTT,CASSSASSTDTQYF,TRBJ2-3,TRBV11-3,.,.
TGTGCCAGCAGCCCCCGAGCGATCAAACTAGCGGGAGGGTACGAGCAGTACTTC,CASSPRAIKLAGGYEQYF,TRBJ2-7,TRBV11-1,TRBD2,few
TGTGCCAGCAGTCCCCTTATGGGTATACAGAACACTGAAGCTTTCTTT,CASSPLMGIQNTEAFF,TRBJ1-1,TRBV28,.,many
TGTGCCACCAGTGATTTTAAGAAGCCACCCTACAATGAGCAGTTCTTC,CATSDFKKPPYNEQFF,TRBJ2-1,TRBV24-1,.,many
TGTGCCATCAGTCCCGGACAGGGGCGCAATCAGCCCCAGCATTTT,CAISPGQGRNQPQHF,TRBJ1-5,TRBV10-3,TRBD1,.
TGTGCCAGCAGCGCCCGGGACGCGGTCGGACCCCTCCACTTT,CASSARDAVGPLHF,TRBJ1-6,TRBV3-1,.,many
TGTGCCACCAGTGATGCCGGGACAGGGTCCGACTATGGCTACACCTTC,CATSDAGTGSDYGYTF,TRBJ1-2,TRBV24-1,TRBD1,.
TGTGCCAGCAGTTTTTTAAGGGGCACAGATACGCAGTATTTT,CASSFLRGTDTQYF,TRBJ2-3,TRBV12-3/TRBV12-4,.,many
TGTGCCAGCAGCTCCCCGCCGGGATTCTACGAGCAGTACTTC,CASSSPPGFYEQYF,TRBJ2-7,TRBV7-2,.,few
TGTGCCAGCAGCATAGGCGTTGCCGGGGAGCTGTTTTTT,CASSIGVAGELFF,TRBJ2-2,TRBV7-2,.,many
TGTGCCAGCAGTGTTAAGGAGGACTATGGCTACACCTTC,CASSVKEDYGYTF,TRBJ1-2,TRBV6-1,.,many